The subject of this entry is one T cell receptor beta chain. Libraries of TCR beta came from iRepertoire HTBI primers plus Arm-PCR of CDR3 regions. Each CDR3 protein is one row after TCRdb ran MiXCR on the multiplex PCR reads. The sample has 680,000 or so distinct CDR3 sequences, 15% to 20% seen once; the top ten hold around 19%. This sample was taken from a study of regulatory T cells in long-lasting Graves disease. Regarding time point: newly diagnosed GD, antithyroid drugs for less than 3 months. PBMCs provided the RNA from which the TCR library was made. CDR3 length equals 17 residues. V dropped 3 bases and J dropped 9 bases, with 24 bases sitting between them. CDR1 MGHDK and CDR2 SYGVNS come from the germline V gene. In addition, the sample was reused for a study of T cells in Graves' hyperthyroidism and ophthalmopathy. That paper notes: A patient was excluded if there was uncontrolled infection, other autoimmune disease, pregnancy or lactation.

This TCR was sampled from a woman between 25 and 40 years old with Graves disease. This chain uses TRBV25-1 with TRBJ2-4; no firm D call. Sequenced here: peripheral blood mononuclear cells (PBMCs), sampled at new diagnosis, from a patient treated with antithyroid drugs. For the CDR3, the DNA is TGTGCCAGCAGTGATTCTTCCGGTGGGGTAGCCAAGATCATTCAGTACTTC. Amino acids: CASSDSSGGVAKIIQYF. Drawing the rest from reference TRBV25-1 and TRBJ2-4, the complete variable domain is EADIYQTPRYLVIGTGKKITLECSQTMGHDKMYWYQQDPGMELHLIHYSYGVNSTEKGDLSSESTVSRIRTEHFPLTLESARPSHTSQYLCASSDSSGGVAKIIQYFGAGTRLSVL.